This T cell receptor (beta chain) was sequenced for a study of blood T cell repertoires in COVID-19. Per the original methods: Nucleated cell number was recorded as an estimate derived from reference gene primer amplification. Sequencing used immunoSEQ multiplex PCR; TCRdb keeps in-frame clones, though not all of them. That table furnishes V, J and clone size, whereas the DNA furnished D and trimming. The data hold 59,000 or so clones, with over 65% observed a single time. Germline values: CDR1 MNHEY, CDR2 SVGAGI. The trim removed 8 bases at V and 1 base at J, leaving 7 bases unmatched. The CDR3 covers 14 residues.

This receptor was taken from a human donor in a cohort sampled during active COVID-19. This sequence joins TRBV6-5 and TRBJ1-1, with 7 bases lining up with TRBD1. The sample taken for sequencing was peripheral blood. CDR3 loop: CASGSPGGNTEAFF. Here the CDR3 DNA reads TGTGCCAGCGGAAGTCCAGGGGGGAACACTGAAGCTTTCTTT.